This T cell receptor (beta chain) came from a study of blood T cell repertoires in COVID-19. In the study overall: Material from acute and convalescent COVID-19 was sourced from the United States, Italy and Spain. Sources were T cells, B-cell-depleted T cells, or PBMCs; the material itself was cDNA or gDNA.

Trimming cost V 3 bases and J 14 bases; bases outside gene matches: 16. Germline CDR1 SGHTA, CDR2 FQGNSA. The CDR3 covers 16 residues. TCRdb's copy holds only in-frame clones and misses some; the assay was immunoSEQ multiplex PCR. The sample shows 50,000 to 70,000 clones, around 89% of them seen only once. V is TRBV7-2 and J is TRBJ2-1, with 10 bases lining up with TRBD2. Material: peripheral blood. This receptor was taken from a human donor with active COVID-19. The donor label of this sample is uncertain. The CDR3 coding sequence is TGTGCCAGCAGCTTTTCCCCGACTAGCGGGCGACGCCGTGAGTTCTTC. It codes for CASSFSPTSGRRREFF.